Below, 8 T cell receptor beta chains from the same sample are listed, as sequenced in a study of blood T cell repertoires in COVID-19. Clones were read by immunoSEQ multiplex PCR, and TCRdb kept only the in-frame ones, dropping some. The sample includes under 300,000 clones, 75% to 90% of them seen just once. Specimen: peripheral blood. The receptors shown here come from a woman aged 40 to 50 who had recovered from COVID-19.

The chain uses TRBV7-8 and TRBJ2-7; 11 nucleotides match TRBD2. Germline values: CDR1 SGHVS, CDR2 FQNEAQ. J lost 4 bases, V lost 5 bases, and 10 bases had no gene match. There are 16 residues in the CDR3. The CDR3, as DNA: TGTGCCAGCAGCCCACGGACTAGCGGGTCGATATACGAGCAGTACTTC. Translating gives CASSPRTSGSIYEQYF. Full variable domain (outside the CDR3, taken from reference TRBV7-8 and TRBJ2-7): GAGVSQSPRYKVAKRGQDVALRCDPISGHVSLFWYQQALGQGPEFLTYFQNEAQLDKSGLPSDRFFAERPEGSVSTLKIQRTQQEDSAVYLCASSPRTSGSIYEQYFGPGTRLTVT.

The V gene is TRBV7-9, the J gene TRBJ2-2, with D perhaps TRBD1 (6 bases). With 2 bases removed from V and 5 bases from J, the gap between germline ends came to 6 bases. The CDR3 extends over 13 amino acids. The germline V gene has CDR1 SEHNR and CDR2 FQNEAQ (reference sequence). CDR3 sequence reads: CASSLQGTGELFF. The CDR3 region has the DNA TGTGCCAGCAGCTTACAGGGGACCGGGGAGCTGTTTTTT.

The rearrangement joins TRBV27 to TRBJ2-5, with 7 bases matching TRBD1. The trim removed 6 bases at V and 2 bases at J, leaving 3 bases unmatched. This CDR3 contains 13 residues. Germline-derived CDR1 and CDR2 are MNHEY and SMNVEV (reference sequence). The CDR3 sequence: CASSGTAQETQYF. As DNA, the CDR3 is TGTGCCAGCAGCGGGACAGCTCAAGAGACCCAGTACTTC.

The V call is TRBV6-5, the J call TRBJ2-5, with TRBD1 matching over 7 bases. Germline V CDR1 and CDR2: MNHEY, SVGAGI. CDR3 size: 13 residues. V lost 8 bases to trimming and J lost 5 bases; unmatched junction nucleotides: 8. DNA of the CDR3: TGTGCCAGCGGTACAGGGGAAACGGAGACCCAGTACTTC. Residues: CASGTGETETQYF.

V usage is TRBV19 and J usage is TRBJ2-7; 8 bases agree with TRBD2. With 6 bases clipped from V and 5 bases from J, the junction kept 12 bases outside the gene matches. The CDR3 contains 15 residues. CDR1 is LNHDA, CDR2 SQIVND, per germline (reference sequence). CDR3 sequence reads: CASSGRASVIDEQYF. Here the CDR3 DNA reads TGTGCCAGTAGCGGGAGGGCCAGCGTTATCGACGAGCAGTACTTC. Complete variable domain (other parts from reference TRBV19 and TRBJ2-7): DGGITQSPKYLFRKEGQNVTLSCEQNLNHDAMYWYRQDPGQGLRLIYYSQIVNDFQKGDIAEGYSVSREKKESFPLTVTSAQKNPTAFYLCASSGRASVIDEQYFGPGTRLTVT.

V gene TRBV4-2 combines with J gene TRBJ2-1; D unresolved. CDR1 and CDR2 from the germline V gene are LGHNA and YNFKEQ. V was shortened by 0 bases and J by 0 bases, with 12 bases between the two germline ends. The CDR3 runs 17 residues. CDR3: CASSQDPPASSYNEQFF. CDR3 sequence (DNA): TGTGCCAGCAGCCAAGATCCCCCAGCGAGCTCCTACAATGAGCAGTTCTTC.

This clone was detected once. The chain employs TRBV11-3 and TRBJ2-7; 7 nucleotides match TRBD1. Germline loops: CDR1 SGHNT, CDR2 YENEEA. The CDR3 is 14 amino acids. Germline trimming cut 3 bases from V and 4 bases from J; bases unmatched to any gene: 6. For the CDR3, the DNA is TGTGCCAGCAGCTTCGTGCAGGGACAGTACGAGCAGTACTTC. Its protein product is CASSFVQGQYEQYF.

The rearrangement joins TRBV19 to TRBJ2-7; D is perhaps TRBD2 (7 bases). Trimming cost V 4 bases and J 3 bases, with 16 bases left between them. Germline V gene data show CDR1 as LNHDA and CDR2 as SQIVND (reference sequence). This CDR3 has 15 residues. Here the CDR3 reads CASSTSGGSGYEQYF. The DNA of the CDR3 is TGTGCCAGTAGTACCTCGGGGGGCTCGGGCTACGAGCAGTACTTC.